These 19 T cell receptor beta chains came from one sample sequenced in a study of T cell repertoires in cytomegalovirus infection. TCRdb recomputed calls from the reads with MiXCR, one row per CDR3 protein. Among fewer than 850,000 distinct CDR3 sequences listed, just under 30% were seen once. Their cognate antigens are unknown. The sample consisted of cultured CD8+ T cells from PBMCs, taken from culture after CMV antigen stimulation. All receptors derive from a human donor in good health (CMV status not recorded). Some clones in this sample may be carry-over from other donors' samples.

The chain uses TRBV7-9 and TRBJ1-2; D is ambiguous. Germline V CDR1 and CDR2: SEHNR, FQNEAQ (reference sequence). The CDR3 contains 14 residues. Between the trimmed V and J ends, which lost 1 base and 3 bases, there was a span of 9 bases. In DNA, the CDR3 is TGTGCCAGCAGCTTAGGGTCTTTGCACTATGGCTACACCTTC. Translating it yields CASSLGSLHYGYTF.

The rearrangement links TRBV6-2 or TRBV6-3 to TRBJ2-1, with TRBD2 matching over 12 bases. CDR1 is MNHEY, CDR2 SVGEGT, per germline. This CDR3 contains 18 residues. The ends lost 4 bases at V and 0 bases at J; junction bases unmatched: 7. As DNA, the CDR3 is TGTGCCAGCAGTTCCTGGACTAGCGGGGTCAGCTCCTACAATGAGCAGTTCTTC. Translating gives CASSSWTSGVSSYNEQFF.

This chain links TRBV6-1 with TRBJ2-3, with 8 bases matching TRBD1. CDR1 MNHNS and CDR2 SASEGT come from the germline V gene. With V trimmed by 5 bases and J by 6 bases, 10 bases remained unmatched. The CDR3 is made up of 15 amino acids. Here the CDR3 reads CASSYQGAGLDTQYF. The CDR3 DNA follows: TGTGCCAGCAGTTACCAGGGGGCGGGCTTGGATACGCAGTATTTT.

This clonotype was seen at least ten times. The chain couples TRBV6-1 to TRBJ2-7; maybe TRBD2 (7 bases). V lost 0 bases to trimming and J lost 4 bases, with 16 bases between them. Germline lookup yields CDR1 MNHNS and CDR2 SASEGT. The CDR3 consists of 16 residues. The CDR3 DNA is TGTGCCAGCAGTGAAGCGCTTCGGGGGGCAGGATACGAGCAGTACGTC. It encodes CASSEALRGAGYEQYV.

In its sample, this clonotype was seen a few times. The chain links TRBV5-5 to TRBJ2-7; 10 nucleotides line up with TRBD1. V dropped 1 base and J dropped 2; count of bases not matched to a gene: 24. The germline V gene encodes CDR1 SGHKS and CDR2 YYEKEE (reference sequence). This CDR3 region has 22 residues. The CDR3 loop is CASSLWERAGTGAFTTTYEQYF. The DNA of the CDR3 is TGTGCCAGCAGCTTGTGGGAAAGGGCCGGGACAGGGGCCTTTACTACGACCTACGAGCAGTACTTC. Filled out from reference TRBV5-5 and TRBJ2-7, the complete variable domain reads DAGVTQSPTHLIKTRGQQVTLRCSPISGHKSVSWYQQVLGQGPQFIFQYYEKEERGRGNFPDRFSARQFPNYSSELNVNALLLGDSALYLCASSLWERAGTGAFTTTYEQYFGPGTRLTVT.

The chain links TRBV7-3 to TRBJ2-1, with D perhaps TRBD1 (5 bases). CDR1 and CDR2 from the germline V gene are SGHTA and FQGTGA. This CDR3 contains 16 residues. V dropped 5 bases and J dropped 6 bases, with 20 bases sitting between them. CDR3 nucleotides: TGTGCCAGCAGCCCAGTAGGGGCAGGGTTATTCAATGAGCAGTTCTTC. It translates to CASSPVGAGLFNEQFF.

This clonotype was picked up a small number of times. This chain links TRBV19 with TRBJ1-3; perhaps TRBD1 as D (5 bases). This CDR3 contains 13 residues. V was pared by 10 bases and J by 0 bases, with 10 bases between. Germline lookup yields CDR1 LNHDA and CDR2 SQIVND (reference sequence). CDR3: CATPTGSGNTIYF. CDR3 sequence (DNA): TGTGCCACCCCTACAGGCTCTGGAAACACCATATATTTT.

This clonotype was seen more than once but under ten times. The rearrangement links TRBV11-2 to TRBJ2-1; TRBD2 matches at 7 bases. J was trimmed by 2 bases and V by 4 bases; bases with no gene match: 8. CDR1 and CDR2 (germline): SGHAT, FQNNGV. The CDR3 is 16 residues long. CDR3 DNA: TGTGCCAGCAGCTCCTGGTTGGCGGGGGCCTACAATGAGCAGTTCTTC. This encodes CASSSWLAGAYNEQFF.

The chain joins TRBV7-9 to TRBJ2-7, with TRBD1 as a possible D gene (5 bases). V dropped 2 bases and J dropped 2 bases, with 10 bases sitting between them. This CDR3 comprises 14 residues. Per the germline V gene, CDR1 is SEHNR and CDR2 is FQNEAQ (reference sequence). The CDR3 nucleotides read TGTGCCAGCAGCTTATCAGGGCGTGCCTACGAGCAGTACGTC. It is translated as CASSLSGRAYEQYV.

The V call is TRBV9, the J call TRBJ2-3; 9 nucleotides match TRBD2. This CDR3 contains 16 residues. V lost 0 bases to trimming and J lost 6 bases; unmatched junction nucleotides: 8. Germline V gene lookup returns CDR1 SGDLS and CDR2 YYNGEE. The CDR3 is CASSVGAGGNSDTQYF. The CDR3 bases are TGTGCCAGCAGCGTAGGGGCGGGGGGGAATTCGGATACGCAGTATTTT.

This clonotype was observed a handful of times. The chain carries TRBV4-1 and TRBJ1-1; the D gene is possibly TRBD1 (6 bases). The CDR3 sequence is 13 residues long. Germline V gene data show CDR1 as MGHRA and CDR2 as YSYEKL. V lost 2 bases and J 8 bases, leaving 12 bases between the germline ends. The CDR3 DNA sequence: TGCGCCAGCAGCCAAACCTTAGACAGGGAAGCTTTCTTT. Translated: CASSQTLDREAFF.

The chain uses TRBV11-1 and TRBJ1-4; 7 positions match TRBD1. Germline V CDR1 and CDR2: SGHAT, FQDESV (reference sequence). V lost 5 bases and J lost 5; bases outside the gene matches: 5. The CDR3 is 14 residues long. The CDR3: CASSLQGRNEKLFF. The DNA for the CDR3 is TGTGCCAGCAGCCTACAGGGGAGAAATGAAAAACTGTTTTTT.

The CDR3 region has the DNA TGTGCCAGTAGTTATCCCAGGGGGGATGGCTACACCTTC. It encodes CASSYPRGDGYTF. The chain employs TRBV19 and TRBJ1-2; TRBD1 agrees at 7 bases. The V and J ends lost 5 bases and 6 bases, in that order; junction bases with no gene match: 6. Germline V CDR1 and CDR2: LNHDA, SQIVND (reference sequence). CDR3 length: 13 residues.

This clonotype has only a few counts. The CDR3 DNA reads TGCAGTGCTAGACAGGGTGGCTCCCGGAACTCTGGAAACACCATATATTTT. Residues: CSARQGGSRNSGNTIYF. The V gene is TRBV20-1, the J gene TRBJ1-3; maybe TRBD1 (5 bases). CDR1 and CDR2 from the germline V gene are DFQATT and SNEGSKA (reference sequence). V was clipped by 2 bases and J by 0 bases, with 17 bases between them. This CDR3 has 17 amino acids.

This rearrangement joins TRBV12-3 or TRBV12-4 to TRBJ1-4; D unresolved. V was shortened by 3 bases and J by 4 bases, with 6 bases between the two germline ends. This CDR3 contains 13 residues. DNA for the CDR3: TGTGCCAGCAGTTTGGGCTATAATGAAAAACTGTTTTTT. It specifies CASSLGYNEKLFF.

This clonotype was seen more than once but under ten times. The CDR3 bases are TGTGCCAGCAGAAGCGACAGGGTTCAAGAGACCCAGTACTTC. Protein sequence: CASRSDRVQETQYF. V and J are TRBV28 and TRBJ2-5; TRBD1 matches at 7 bases. The germline V gene has CDR1 MDHEN and CDR2 SYDVKM. Trimming took 6 bases from V and 2 from J; bases not matched to a gene: 6. CDR3 length equals 14 residues.

The chain employs TRBV6-5 and TRBJ1-6; 8 bases map to TRBD1. Germline V gene lookup returns CDR1 MNHEY and CDR2 SVGAGI. V lost 6 bases to trimming and J lost 5 bases; unmatched junction nucleotides: 6. The CDR3 has 15 amino acids. CDR3 sequence (DNA): TGTGCCAGCAGATTCTCGACAGGGGATAATTCACCCCTCCACTTT. The encoded protein is CASRFSTGDNSPLHF.

This clonotype came up a few times. The DNA of the CDR3 is TGTGCCAGCAGCTTAACTAGAACCGAGCAGTTCTTC. This codes for CASSLTRTEQFF. The V and J genes are TRBV12-3 or TRBV12-4 and TRBJ2-1; TRBD2 might be the D (5 bases). The CDR3 length is 12 residues. The V end was cut by 6 bases, the J end by 10 bases, with 13 bases between.

The sample holds a few counts of this clonotype. V usage is TRBV18 and J usage is TRBJ1-1, with a tentative D call TRBD1 (5 bases). Germline-derived CDR1 and CDR2 are KGHSH and LQKENI. The V and J ends lost 3 bases and 7 bases respectively, with 9 bases between them. This CDR3 spans 12 amino acids. The CDR3 sequence: CASSPTALEAFF. CDR3 coding DNA: TGTGCCAGCTCACCGACAGCCCTTGAAGCTTTCTTT.